These 28 T cell receptor beta chains were all obtained from the same sample, sequenced in a study of blood T cell repertoires in COVID-19. The assay was immunoSEQ multiplex PCR, and TCRdb's table has in-frame clones only and misses some. The repertoire holds about 310,000 clones, around 87% seen once, with 1% in the top ten. The sequencing sample was made of peripheral blood. Every receptor here comes from a man aged 50 or older with active or convalescent COVID-19.

This clone was recorded only once. The rearrangement uses TRBV5-3 and TRBJ1-6, with D perhaps matching TRBD1 (6 bases). TRBV5-3 has ORF status, its function being uncertain. CDR3 length equals 21 residues. The V gene lost 4 bases and the J gene lost 0 bases, with 26 bases spanning the gap. The CDR3 DNA is TGTGCCAGAAGCCTGCCTCCCCGACAGGCGGGTAATAGCTCCTATAATTCACCCCTCCACTTT. Translated, it gives CARSLPPRQAGNSSYNSPLHF.

This clone came up a few times. The chain uses TRBV7-2 and TRBJ2-3, with 8 bases identical to TRBD1. The CDR3 has 15 residues. V shed 3 bases, J shed 4 bases, and the junction held 6 bases outside the gene matches. In germline, CDR1 is SGHTA, CDR2 FQGNSA. In DNA, the CDR3 is TGTGCCAGCAGCTTTTCCGGACAGGGTCCAGATACGCAGTATTTT. This sequence encodes CASSFSGQGPDTQYF.

The genes are TRBV28 and TRBJ1-5; 7 bases map to TRBD1. CDR3 length: 15 amino acids. V gave up 6 bases and J gave up 1 base; unmatched junction bases: 6. Germline lookup yields CDR1 MDHEN and CDR2 SYDVKM. CDR3 region: CASRVGQLSNQPQHF. The DNA for the CDR3 is TGTGCCAGCAGGGTGGGACAGCTCAGCAATCAGCCCCAGCATTTT. Full variable domain (rest looked up from reference TRBV28 and TRBJ1-5): DVKVTQSSRYLVKRTGEKVFLECVQDMDHENMFWYRQDPGLGLRLIYFSYDVKMKEKGDIPEGYSVSREKKERFSLILESASTNQTSMYLCASRVGQLSNQPQHFGDGTRLSIL.

The gene calls are TRBV28 and TRBJ1-5; D unclear. CDR1 MDHEN and CDR2 SYDVKM come from the germline V gene. Trimming shortened V by 6 bases and J by 4 bases, and 16 bases separated the two germline ends. The CDR3 has 15 residues. CDR3 sequence (DNA): TGTGCCAGCAGCCATAACAGCGGAGGGAATCAGCCCCAGCATTTT. Residues: CASSHNSGGNQPQHF.

The gene calls are TRBV23-1 and TRBJ2-2; the match to TRBD1 covers 8 bases. TRBV23-1 is sorted into the ORF group, with uncertain function. Trimming removed 6 bases from V and 1 base from J; junction bases left unmatched: 7. The CDR3 totals 16 residues. CDR3 sequence (DNA): TGCGCCAGCAGCCCCTCGGGACAGGAGAACACCGGGGAGCTGTTTTTT. As protein: CASSPSGQENTGELFF.

This chain uses TRBV5-1 with TRBJ2-3, with 11 bases identical to TRBD1. CDR1 is SGHRS, CDR2 YFSETQ, per germline. Trimming at V came to 4 bases and at J to 6 bases, leaving 10 bases not matched to a gene. The CDR3 spans 16 residues. The CDR3 protein is CASSPSPGTGGDTQYF. CDR3 in DNA: TGCGCCAGCAGCCCAAGCCCCGGGACAGGGGGTGATACGCAGTATTTT.

The chain employs TRBV28 and TRBJ2-2, with D possibly being TRBD2 (6 bases). The germline V gene encodes CDR1 MDHEN and CDR2 SYDVKM. The CDR3 covers 13 residues. Trimming took 4 bases from V and 7 from J, leaving 10 bases between them. This chain's CDR3 is CASSSGSDGELFF. The CDR3 DNA is TGTGCCAGCAGTTCCGGGAGCGACGGGGAGCTGTTTTTT.

CDR3 loop: CASSLPTAAGVYNEQFF. The CDR3 DNA reads TGTGCCAGCAGCCTTCCCACTGCAGCGGGAGTTTACAATGAGCAGTTCTTC. The rearrangement uses TRBV28 and TRBJ2-1; TRBD2 agrees at 8 bases. Germline CDR1 is MDHEN and CDR2 is SYDVKM. V was clipped by 6 bases and J by 4 bases; unmatched bases: 14. The CDR3 totals 17 residues.

This clone was recorded only once. In nucleotides, the CDR3 is TGCGCCAGCAGCCCCCAGTCGGGAGGAAACACCATATATTTT. Protein product: CASSPQSGGNTIYF. The chain carries TRBV5-1 and TRBJ1-3; no firm D call. This CDR3 spans 14 amino acids. The germline V and J ends were trimmed by 4 bases and 4 bases, with 12 bases remaining between them. The germline CDR1 and CDR2 sequences are SGHRS and YFSETQ.

This clone appeared once. The chain links TRBV19 to TRBJ2-5; 11 bases are a match to TRBD1. Germline CDR1 reads LNHDA; CDR2 reads SQIVND (reference sequence). The CDR3 is made up of 14 amino acids. V shed 10 bases, J shed 7 bases, and the junction held 11 bases outside the gene matches. DNA of the CDR3: TGTGCCACCACCCCGGGACAGGGGGAGGGGACCCAGTACTTC. Residues: CATTPGQGEGTQYF.

This CDR3 is CASSQGMGPGEAFF. CDR3 bases: TGTGCCAGCAGCCAAGGCATGGGGCCGGGTGAAGCTTTCTTT. The rearrangement joins TRBV4-2 to TRBJ1-1; a weak D match, TRBD1 (5 bases). Germline loops: CDR1 LGHNA, CDR2 YNFKEQ. Trimming shortened V by 1 base and J by 7 bases, and 13 bases separated the two germline ends. The CDR3 has 14 residues.

This chain connects TRBV7-9 to TRBJ1-3, with a possible D match to TRBD1 (5 bases). This CDR3 spans 15 amino acids. Germline CDR1 is SEHNR and CDR2 is FQNEAQ (reference sequence). Trimming cost V 7 bases and J 3 bases, with 16 bases left between them. CDR3 protein: CASIEVGQGGNTIYF. For the CDR3, the DNA is TGTGCCAGCATCGAAGTTGGCCAGGGTGGAAACACCATATATTTT.

The genes are TRBV10-3 and TRBJ2-1, with a weak D call TRBD1 (5 bases). The V gene's germline CDR1 is ENHRY and CDR2 SYGVKD. Trimming removed 9 bases from V and 8 bases from J, with 17 bases in between. The CDR3 runs to 13 residues. Here the CDR3 DNA reads TGTGCCATTTCTACGACAGAAGGCCATGAGCAGTTCTTC. This translates into CAISTTEGHEQFF.

The chain has TRBV7-8 and TRBJ2-7; a weak D match, TRBD2 (7 bases). The CDR3 contains 16 residues. Germline lookup yields CDR1 SGHVS and CDR2 FQNEAQ. With 0 bases removed from V and 5 bases from J, the gap between germline ends came to 17 bases. CDR3 in DNA: TGTGCCAGCAGCTTAGCGACTGGGGGGGCGATGGACGAGCAGTACTTC. Encoded protein: CASSLATGGAMDEQYF.

This clone was observed a single time. The chain recombines TRBV7-8 with TRBJ1-1, with a tentative D call TRBD1 (6 bases). Per germline, CDR1 SGHVS and CDR2 FQNEAQ. V was trimmed by 4 bases and J by 1 base, leaving 7 bases between them. The CDR3 loop spans 13 amino acids. The CDR3: CASSSQGNTEAFF. The CDR3 region has the DNA TGTGCCAGCAGCTCACAGGGGAACACTGAAGCTTTCTTT.

CDR3 amino acids: CASSLEPGEFYGYTF. The CDR3 DNA reads TGTGCCAGCAGCTTAGAGCCGGGGGAATTCTATGGCTACACCTTC. V gene TRBV7-2 combines with J gene TRBJ1-2, with D perhaps matching TRBD1 (5 bases). Germline CDR1 reads SGHTA; CDR2 reads FQGNSA. The CDR3 totals 15 residues. The V end lost 1 base, the J end lost 4 bases, and 13 bases lay between the germline ends. The whole variable domain, filled in from reference TRBV7-2 and TRBJ1-2, reads GAGVSQSPSNKVTEKGKDVELRCDPISGHTALYWYRQSLGQGLEFLIYFQGNSAPDKSGLPSDRFSAERTGGSVSTLTIQRTQQEDSAVYLCASSLEPGEFYGYTFGSGTRLTVV.

In the case of this clone: At one boundary the junction diverges from the germline segment, which might be a read error. The gene calls are TRBV19 and TRBJ2-7; 9 nucleotides align to TRBD1. CDR1 and CDR2 (germline): LNHDA, SQIVND (reference sequence). This CDR3 contains 15 residues. CDR3 protein: CASSIGDRATYEQYF. As DNA, the CDR3 is TGTGCCAGTAGCATAGGGGACAGGGCGACCTACGAGCAGTACTTC.

The rearrangement joins TRBV7-2 to TRBJ2-5; 9 positions agree with TRBD1. J was trimmed by 5 bases and V by 3 bases; bases with no gene match: 4. The CDR3 consists of 14 residues. Germline-derived CDR1 and CDR2 are SGHTA and FQGNSA. The CDR3 here is CASSFQQGAETQYF. The CDR3 nucleotides are TGTGCCAGCAGCTTTCAACAGGGGGCGGAGACCCAGTACTTC.

CDR3: CASSLGLGGGTDTQYF. The CDR3 DNA reads TGTGCCAGCAGCTTGGGCCTGGGGGGAGGCACAGATACGCAGTATTTT. The rearrangement uses TRBV7-6 and TRBJ2-3; D might be TRBD2 (6 bases). The CDR3 totals 16 residues. In germline, CDR1 is SGHVS, CDR2 FNYEAQ. With 3 bases removed from V and 1 base from J, the gap between germline ends came to 14 bases.

This clone occurred once. V gene TRBV6-5 combines with J gene TRBJ1-1; D is perhaps TRBD1 (5 bases). The CDR3 extends over 14 amino acids. CDR1 is MNHEY and CDR2 is SVGAGI in the germline V gene. V was pared by 3 bases and J by 6 bases, with 14 bases between. The CDR3: CASSYSQGRPEAFF. CDR3 DNA sequence: TGTGCCAGCAGTTATAGTCAGGGTAGGCCTGAAGCTTTCTTT.

CDR3 residues: CASRPGLAGVSEQYF. DNA of the CDR3: TGTGCCAGCAGACCTGGACTAGCGGGAGTCAGCGAGCAGTACTTC. V and J are TRBV28 and TRBJ2-7, with 13 bases that match TRBD2. Unmatched junction bases numbered 8, after V lost 6 bases and J lost 6 bases. The CDR3 consists of 15 residues. CDR1 MDHEN and CDR2 SYDVKM come from the germline V gene.

The V call is TRBV6-6, the J call TRBJ1-1; D unclear. Deletions cut 4 bases from V and 0 bases from J, with 12 bases between. The CDR3 covers 15 residues. Germline loops: CDR1 MNHNY, CDR2 SVGAGI (reference sequence). As DNA, the CDR3 is TGTGCCAGCAGTTCAGATAGAGGGTTGAACACTGAAGCTTTCTTT. Protein sequence: CASSSDRGLNTEAFF.

Written as DNA, the CDR3 is TGCGCCAGCAGCCGGAACAGGATCTCCTACAATGAGCAGTTCTTC. It codes for CASSRNRISYNEQFF. This chain uses TRBV4-3 with TRBJ2-1, with D maybe TRBD1 (5 bases). The CDR3 spans 15 residues. Trimming removed 4 bases at V and 0 bases at J, with 10 bases between. CDR1 is LGHNA and CDR2 is YSLEER in the germline V gene.

The chain combines TRBV4-3 with TRBJ2-6, with D unresolved. Trimming took off 4 bases at V and 1 base at J, with 5 bases between the two ends. The germline V gene encodes CDR1 LGHNA and CDR2 YSLEER. This CDR3 comprises 14 residues. This CDR3 is CASSLLSGANVLTF. CDR3 nucleotides: TGCGCCAGCAGCCTACTATCTGGGGCCAACGTCCTGACTTTC.

The rearrangement joins TRBV9 to TRBJ2-3, with 14 bases aligning to TRBD2. V dropped 4 bases and J dropped 2; count of bases not matched to a gene: 6. CDR3 length: 17 amino acids. The germline V gene encodes CDR1 SGDLS and CDR2 YYNGEE. CDR3 nucleotides: TGTGCCAGCAGCCGGACTAGCGGGGGGCTCAACACAGATACGCAGTATTTT. This encodes CASSRTSGGLNTDTQYF. Using reference TRBV9 and TRBJ2-3 for the parts outside the CDR3, the full variable domain is DSGVTQTPKHLITATGQRVTLRCSPRSGDLSVYWYQQSLDQGLQFLIQYYNGEERAKGNILERFSAQQFPDLHSELNLSSLELGDSALYFCASSRTSGGLNTDTQYFGPGTRLTVL.

The chain couples TRBV14 to TRBJ2-5, with D possibly matching TRBD2 (5 bases). Trimming pared 10 bases from V and 5 bases from J, leaving 11 bases between. CDR1 is SGHDN and CDR2 is FVKESK in the germline V gene. This CDR3 is 11 amino acids long. The CDR3: CATAAGETQYF. In nucleotides, the CDR3 is TGTGCCACAGCGGCTGGGGAGACCCAGTACTTC.

The chain uses TRBV14 and TRBJ2-2, with D uncertain. Germline-derived CDR1 and CDR2 are SGHDN and FVKESK. The CDR3 spans 16 residues. V was shortened by 4 bases and J by 1 base, with 13 bases between the two germline ends. This chain's CDR3 is CASSPVENLNTGELFF. The CDR3, as DNA: TGTGCCAGCAGCCCTGTCGAGAACCTGAACACCGGGGAGCTGTTTTTT.

V gene TRBV27 combines with J gene TRBJ1-3; TRBD1 aligns across 7 bases. The length of the CDR3 is 16 residues. Germline-derived CDR1 and CDR2 are MNHEY and SMNVEV (reference sequence). Losses at the gene ends were 0 bases for V and 0 bases for J; bases not matched to a gene: 2. Here the CDR3 reads CASSLSGTVSGNTIYF. The CDR3 DNA sequence: TGTGCCAGCAGTTTATCCGGGACAGTCTCTGGAAACACCATATATTTT.